This passage covers 14 T cell receptor beta chains from one sample sequenced in a study of T cells in localized non-small cell lung cancer. Sequencing was performed with immunoSEQ multiplex PCR; in TCRdb, only in-frame clones are kept and a portion is missing. The data show roughly 3,200 clones, 25% to 30% seen once. The starting material was lung tumor tissue, obtained before any cancer treatment. These TCRs come from a man between 35 and 75 years old with stage III lung adenocarcinoma.

In its sample, this clone ranks as medium-sized. This chain links TRBV11-3 with TRBJ1-2, with D perhaps matching TRBD1 (6 bases). CDR3 length: 14 residues. V shed 1 base and J shed 8 bases, with 14 bases lying between them. Germline lookup yields CDR1 SGHNT and CDR2 YENEEA. The CDR3 is CASSLGGRGYGYTF. The CDR3 nucleotides read TGTGCCAGCAGCTTAGGGGGCAGGGGCTACGGCTACACCTTC.

The V and J genes are TRBV11-3 and TRBJ2-2, with D possibly TRBD1 on 6 matching bases. The CDR3 totals 14 residues. The V gene lost 3 bases and the J gene lost 4 bases, with 9 bases spanning the gap. Germline CDR1 reads SGHNT; CDR2 reads YENEEA. The CDR3 region is CASSFTGSTGELFF. The CDR3 DNA reads as TGTGCCAGCAGCTTTACAGGGAGCACCGGGGAGCTGTTTTTT.

Relative to its sample, this clone is medium-sized. V and J are TRBV28 and TRBJ1-2, with TRBD1 as a possible D gene (5 bases). V was shortened by 6 bases and J by 2 bases, with 13 bases between the two germline ends. CDR1 is MDHEN and CDR2 is SYDVKM in the germline V gene. The CDR3 loop spans 14 amino acids. CDR3 in amino acids: CASSQTGGNYGYTF. The CDR3 nucleotides are TGTGCCAGCAGCCAGACCGGGGGGAACTATGGCTACACCTTC.

This chain connects TRBV19 to TRBJ2-7, with 11 bases lining up with TRBD2. Germline CDR1 reads LNHDA; CDR2 reads SQIVND (reference sequence). This CDR3 contains 14 residues. V lost 5 bases to trimming and J lost 4 bases; unmatched junction nucleotides: 4. DNA for the CDR3: TGTGCCAGTAGTTTTTCTAGCGGGAGGTACGAGCAGTACTTC. It specifies CASSFSSGRYEQYF.

This clone appeared a few times. The gene calls are TRBV11-3 and TRBJ2-1, with TRBD2 matching 12 bases. The V gene's germline CDR1 is SGHNT and CDR2 YENEEA. This CDR3 region has 17 residues. Trimming took 4 bases from V and 7 from J; bases not matched to a gene: 11. CDR3 coding DNA: TGTGCCAGCAGCTCGATGGGCGGGACTAGCGGGTTTAATGAGCAGTTCTTC. Translation gives CASSSMGGTSGFNEQFF. The variable domain in full, completed from reference TRBV11-3 and TRBJ2-1, reads EAGVVQSPRYKIIEKKQPVAFWCNPISGHNTLYWYLQNLGQGPELLIRYENEEAVDDSQLPKDRFSAERLKGVDSTLKIQPAELGDSAVYLCASSSMGGTSGFNEQFFGPGTRLTVL.

This sequence joins TRBV9 and TRBJ2-3; 9 bases are shared with TRBD2. The CDR3 extends over 15 amino acids. Germline V lookup: CDR1 SGDLS, CDR2 YYNGEE. V lost 7 bases and J lost 3; bases outside the gene matches: 9. The CDR3 here is CASWAGGPVTDTQYF. The DNA of the CDR3 is TGTGCCAGCTGGGCGGGAGGGCCCGTGACAGATACGCAGTATTTT.

The chain couples TRBV15 to TRBJ1-4; TRBD1 might be the D (5 bases). Germline lookup yields CDR1 LNHNV and CDR2 YYDKDF (reference sequence). The germline V and J ends were trimmed by 1 base and 2 bases, with 11 bases remaining between them. This CDR3 has 16 amino acids. CDR3 sequence: CATSRGGVRTNEKLFF. The CDR3 DNA is TGTGCCACCAGCAGAGGGGGGGTCAGGACTAATGAAAAACTGTTTTTT. Full variable domain (rest looked up from reference TRBV15 and TRBJ1-4): DAMVIQNPRYQVTQFGKPVTLSCSQTLNHNVMYWYQQKSSQAPKLLFHYYDKDFNNEADTPDNFQSRRPNTSFCFLDIRSPGLGDTAMYLCATSRGGVRTNEKLFFGSGTQLSVL.

J is TRBJ1-5 and V is TRBV11-3; weak D call: TRBD1 (5 bases). CDR3 length: 14 amino acids. Germline CDR1 reads SGHNT; CDR2 reads YENEEA. The V and J ends lost 3 bases and 4 bases respectively, with 10 bases between them. DNA for the CDR3: TGTGCCAGCAGCTTGGGGGACCGGAATCAGCCCCAGCATTTT. This gives the protein CASSLGDRNQPQHF.

The chain has TRBV19 and TRBJ2-1; possible D gene TRBD2, 5 bases. With 2 bases removed from V and 9 bases from J, the gap between germline ends came to 14 bases. Germline CDR1 is LNHDA and CDR2 is SQIVND (reference sequence). The CDR3 has 14 amino acids. The CDR3 spells CASSIRIRSGEQFF. CDR3 nucleotides: TGTGCCAGTAGTATAAGGATTAGAAGCGGTGAGCAGTTCTTC.

This rearrangement joins TRBV28 to TRBJ1-2; D unclear. V lost 5 bases to trimming and J lost 8 bases, with 15 bases between them. The CDR3 contains 13 residues. The germline V gene has CDR1 MDHEN and CDR2 SYDVKM. CDR3 region: CASSPSPPEGYTF. CDR3 bases: TGTGCCAGCAGTCCCTCCCCCCCGGAGGGCTACACCTTC.

This clone appeared a single time. This chain connects TRBV28 to TRBJ2-1; TRBD1 matches 9 bases. The CDR3 extends over 14 amino acids. V lost 3 bases and J lost 5; bases outside the gene matches: 2. Per germline, CDR1 MDHEN and CDR2 SYDVKM. The CDR3 here is CASSLDRGNNEQFF. CDR3 in DNA: TGTGCCAGCAGTTTGGACAGGGGTAACAATGAGCAGTTCTTC.

The V gene is TRBV6-8, the J gene TRBJ2-7; 8 bases match TRBD1. CDR1 is MNHGY and CDR2 is SAAAGT in the germline V gene. The length of the CDR3 is 15 residues. J was trimmed by 2 bases and V by 4 bases; bases with no gene match: 7. CDR3 nucleotide sequence: TGTGCCAGCAGTTCAAGGCAGGGGGCCGCCTACGAGCAGTACGTC. Protein sequence: CASSSRQGAAYEQYV.

This clone appeared a few times. At one end the junction does not follow the germline gene, possibly because of a read error. This chain joins TRBV6-8 and TRBJ1-6, with 9 bases aligning to TRBD1. This CDR3 has 18 residues. Germline values: CDR1 MNHGY, CDR2 SAAAGT. The CDR3 region has the DNA TGTGCCATCAGTGGGGGACAGGGCGGAAGCTCCTATAATTCACCCCTCCACTTT. Translating it yields CAISGGQGGSSYNSPLHF.

V gene TRBV14 combines with J gene TRBJ2-1; the D gene is possibly TRBD2 (6 bases). This CDR3 spans 14 amino acids. CDR1 is SGHDN, CDR2 FVKESK, per germline. V was cut by 5 bases and J by 6 bases, with 14 bases left in between. The CDR3 DNA is TGTGCCAGCAGCTTTAGGACTACGGGCAATGAGCAGTTCTTC. Translated: CASSFRTTGNEQFF.